Presented here are 13 T cell receptor beta chains from one specimen sequenced in a study of T cells in Graves' hyperthyroidism and ophthalmopathy. RNA transcripts were the template for amplifying TCR beta CDR3 regions. Carried out on the TCR CDR3, a first-round RT-PCR used the HTBI primer set. TCRdb reanalysed the multiplex PCR reads using MiXCR and keeps one entry per CDR3 protein. The sample contains hundreds of thousands of distinct CDR3 sequences, around 16% of which appear only once. Sequencing was carried out using blood. The receptors were sampled from a man in his forties with Graves' hyperthyroidism.

The table lists this clonotype with many counts. The chain joins TRBV18 to TRBJ2-5; possible D gene TRBD2, 5 bases. Germline assignment: CDR1 KGHSH and CDR2 LQKENI. Trimming removed 2 bases from V and 5 bases from J, with 12 bases in between. The CDR3 is 14 amino acids. CDR3 region: CASSPMAREETQYF. As DNA, the CDR3 is TGTGCCAGCTCACCAATGGCAAGGGAGGAGACCCAGTACTTC. Combining the CDR3 with reference TRBV18 and TRBJ2-5 gives the whole variable domain NAGVMQNPRHLVRRRGQEARLRCSPMKGHSHVYWYRQLPEEGLKFMVYLQKENIIDESGMPKERFSAEFPKEGPSILRIQQVVRGDSAAYFCASSPMAREETQYFGPGTRLLVL.

This clonotype came up many times. This rearrangement joins TRBV14 to TRBJ2-2, with D possibly TRBD1 on 6 matching bases. In germline, CDR1 is SGHDN, CDR2 FVKESK. Trimming removed 5 bases at V and 0 bases at J, with 16 bases between. This CDR3 comprises 17 residues. CDR3 residues: CASSSDSQGPNTGELFF. The CDR3 DNA reads as TGTGCCAGCAGCTCGGACAGCCAAGGGCCGAACACCGGGGAGCTGTTTTTT.

This clonotype came up many times. The chain uses TRBV6-1 and TRBJ2-7, with D perhaps TRBD1 or TRBD2 (6 bases each). Germline V lookup: CDR1 MNHNS, CDR2 SASEGT. Trimming took off 6 bases at V and 0 bases at J, with 15 bases between the two ends. CDR3 length equals 15 residues. The CDR3 sequence is CASRRDKTYSYEQYF. CDR3 DNA: TGTGCCAGCAGGCGGGACAAAACCTACTCCTACGAGCAGTACTTC.

This chain uses TRBV28 with TRBJ1-3; D not resolved. CDR1 MDHEN and CDR2 SYDVKM come from the germline V gene. Trimming took off 3 bases at V and 4 bases at J, with 4 bases between the two ends. This CDR3 contains 12 residues. CDR3 protein: CASSLQGNTIYF. CDR3 coding DNA: TGTGCCAGCAGTTTGCAGGGAAACACCATATATTTT.

This clonotype showed up many times. The V call is TRBV6-5, the J call TRBJ1-1, with 8 nucleotides matching TRBD1. The ends lost 2 bases at V and 1 base at J; junction bases unmatched: 3. The length of the CDR3 is 15 residues. Looked up from germline, CDR1 is MNHEY and CDR2 is SVGAGI. In DNA, the CDR3 is TGTGCCAGCAGTTACACCGGGACAGGGAACACTGAAGCTTTCTTT. Amino acids: CASSYTGTGNTEAFF.

The CDR3 nucleotides are TGCGCCAGCAGCTTGGCGCAGCCCCAAGAGACCCAGTACTTC. Protein: CASSLAQPQETQYF. This chain connects TRBV5-1 to TRBJ2-5; no definite D call. V was clipped by 0 bases and J by 1 base, with 7 bases between them. The CDR3 has 14 amino acids. Germline CDR1 and CDR2: SGHRS and YFSETQ.

The chain recombines TRBV7-9 with TRBJ1-3; 9 bases line up with TRBD1. The germline V gene encodes CDR1 SEHNR and CDR2 FQNEAQ (reference sequence). The CDR3 length is 15 residues. J lost 1 base, V lost 5 bases, and 3 bases had no gene match. CDR3 nucleotide sequence: TGTGCCAGCAGCCCGGACAGGGGATCTGGAAACACCATATATTTT. The encoded protein is CASSPDRGSGNTIYF.

This clonotype was seen more than once but under ten times. The chain links TRBV10-1 to TRBJ2-1; 11 bases map to TRBD2. The CDR3 runs 15 residues. Germline trimming cut 3 bases from V and 7 bases from J; bases unmatched to any gene: 5. Germline CDR1 and CDR2: WNHNN and SYGVQD (reference sequence). This CDR3 is CASSDTSGGRNEQFF. CDR3 coding DNA: TGCGCCAGCAGTGACACTAGCGGGGGACGAAATGAGCAGTTCTTC.

This clonotype was detected ten times or more. The chain recombines TRBV18 with TRBJ2-7; D unresolved. The CDR3 contains 12 residues. Trimming removed 1 base from V and 6 bases from J, with 7 bases in between. CDR1 is KGHSH, CDR2 LQKENI, per germline. CDR3 protein: CASSPLSSEQYF. CDR3 nucleotides: TGTGCCAGCTCACCACTTTCAAGCGAGCAGTACTTC.

This rearrangement joins TRBV5-6 to TRBJ2-7, with TRBD2 identical over 8 bases. CDR1 SGHDT and CDR2 YYEEEE come from the germline V gene. Trimming removed 0 bases from V and 2 bases from J; junction bases left unmatched: 4. The CDR3 totals 15 residues. CDR3 in DNA: TGTGCCAGCAGCTTGGTCCGGGGGGGAACCTACGAGCAGTACTTC. Amino acids: CASSLVRGGTYEQYF.

This clonotype was detected a few times. This may arise from a read error, as a much more abundant clone is one base away. V and J are TRBV5-1 and TRBJ1-6; no firm D call. The CDR3 runs to 15 residues. Germline assignment: CDR1 SGHRS and CDR2 YFSETQ. V was shortened by 1 base and J by 6 bases, with 11 bases between the two germline ends. CDR3 DNA: TGCGCCAGCAGCTTGTTAGGACGGGGTAATTCACCCCTCCACTTT. Its protein product is CASSLLGRGNSPLHF.

As to this clonotype: This may arise from a read error, as a much more abundant clone is one base away. The chain recombines TRBV18 with TRBJ2-3; D is unresolved. The CDR3 has 14 residues. Germline CDR1 and CDR2: KGHSH and LQKENI. Here the CDR3 reads CAISPPGGTDTQYF. The CDR3 nucleotides read TGTGCCATCTCACCACCGGGCGGCACAGATACGCAGTATTTT.

This clonotype was recorded at least ten times. The chain carries TRBV5-1 and TRBJ2-7, with 7 nucleotides matching TRBD1. The junction had 4 bases not matched to a gene; V was cut back by 2 bases and J by 2 bases. The germline gives CDR1 SGHRS, CDR2 YFSETQ. The CDR3 has 14 amino acids. The CDR3 loop is CASSLGTDAYEQYF. The CDR3 coding sequence is TGCGCCAGCAGCTTAGGGACAGATGCCTACGAGCAGTACTTC.